The 21 T cell receptor beta chains in this list originate from one sample, sequenced in a study of cytomegalovirus exposure and HLA in healthy donors. It was with 60 Vbeta and 13 Jbeta primers that the PCR ran. This table comes from immunoSEQ multiplex PCR, and its TCRdb copy is limited to in-frame clones, with some not included. Of 150,000 to 200,000 clones listed, 70% to 90% were seen once; the top ten hold just over 2%. Material: PBMCs. The receptors derive from a woman aged 18-29 years in good health and CMV-seropositive.

A few counts support this clone. CDR3 residues: CASSVTGSDGELFF. The CDR3 DNA is TGTGCCAGCAGTGTAACAGGGAGTGACGGGGAGCTGTTTTTT. V is TRBV2 and J is TRBJ2-2; perhaps TRBD1 as D (6 bases). Trimming removed 4 bases at V and 7 bases at J, with 13 bases between. The CDR3 consists of 14 residues. Germline V gene data show CDR1 as SNHLY and CDR2 as FYNNEI.

This chain links TRBV19 with TRBJ1-2; D gene uncertain. The length of the CDR3 is 15 residues. V was clipped by 2 bases and J by 4 bases, with 14 bases between them. The germline gives CDR1 LNHDA, CDR2 SQIVND (reference sequence). DNA of the CDR3: TGTGCCAGTAGTATAATAGAGGGAAACTCCTATGGCTACACCTTC. Translated, it gives CASSIIEGNSYGYTF.

A few counts support this clone. This chain links TRBV12-2 with TRBJ2-7; the tabulated D call, TRBD2, remains unverified against the DNA. TRBV12-2 is an annotated pseudogene. The CDR3 contains 15 residues. This CDR3 is CAPRSPGREGYEQYV. The CDR3 DNA follows: TGTGCCCCAAGATCCCCGGGGAGGGAGGGTTACGAGCAGTACGTC.

The chain links TRBV7-2 to TRBJ2-1; no definite D call. With 1 base removed from V and 5 bases from J, the gap between germline ends came to 6 bases. Per germline, CDR1 SGHTA and CDR2 FQGNSA. The CDR3 has 13 amino acids. In DNA form, the CDR3 reads TGTGCCAGCAGCTTAGTCATCCACAATGAGCAGTTCTTC. It yields the protein CASSLVIHNEQFF.

In this sample, this clone turned up once. Other nucleotide sequences in the sample specify the same CDR3. This chain links TRBV6-5 with TRBJ1-1; D is perhaps TRBD1 (5 bases). With 5 bases removed from V and 7 bases from J, the gap between germline ends came to 11 bases. In germline, CDR1 is MNHEY, CDR2 SVGAGI. This CDR3 comprises 12 residues. As DNA, the CDR3 is TGTGCCAGCAGTAGGGGAAGGGATGAAGCTTTCTTT. Translated: CASSRGRDEAFF.

This chain links TRBV6-4 with TRBJ2-3; D gene uncertain. Germline loops: CDR1 MRHNA, CDR2 SNTAGT. V was cut by 0 bases and J by 2 bases, with 9 bases left in between. The CDR3 is 15 amino acids. The CDR3 region is CASSDSGVFTDTQYF. CDR3 sequence (DNA): TGTGCCAGCAGTGACTCCGGTGTTTTCACAGATACGCAGTATTTT.

V usage is TRBV6-1 and J usage is TRBJ1-5, with 8 nucleotides matching TRBD1. This CDR3 spans 15 amino acids. Looked up from germline, CDR1 is MNHNS and CDR2 is SASEGT. Trimming at V came to 5 bases and at J to 6 bases, leaving 9 bases not matched to a gene. The CDR3 DNA follows: TGTGCCAGCAGTCTATTGACAGGGGAGGGTCAGCCCCAGCATTTT. Amino acid sequence: CASSLLTGEGQPQHF.

The chain combines TRBV30 with TRBJ1-5; TRBD1 matches 7 bases. The V gene end was trimmed by 7 bases and the J gene end by 4 bases; junction bases not matched to a gene: 4. Germline CDR1 is GTSNPN and CDR2 is SVGIG (reference sequence). The CDR3 consists of 12 residues. CDR3 bases: TGTGCCTTCGGGACAGCGAATCAGCCCCAGCATTTT. Protein product: CAFGTANQPQHF.

V gene TRBV5-1 combines with J gene TRBJ2-1, with 8 positions matching TRBD2. Trimming at V came to 2 bases and at J to 3 bases, leaving 4 bases not matched to a gene. The CDR3 covers 15 residues. Germline assignment: CDR1 SGHRS and CDR2 YFSETQ. The CDR3 DNA reads TGCGCCAGCAGCTTTTCCGGGGGGGGCTACAATGAGCAGTTCTTC. Protein sequence: CASSFSGGGYNEQFF.

This clone was counted a single time. The V call is TRBV9, the J call TRBJ2-7, with D perhaps TRBD2 (7 bases). Per germline, CDR1 SGDLS and CDR2 YYNGEE. The CDR3 is 15 amino acids. The ends were cut back, 4 bases at V and 1 base at J, with 15 bases in the middle. This CDR3 is CASSTRGGGSYEQYV. In nucleotides, the CDR3 is TGTGCCAGCAGCACCCGAGGGGGAGGGTCCTACGAGCAGTACGTC.

The chain employs TRBV7-2 and TRBJ1-4; maybe TRBD1 (6 bases). V lost 3 bases and J lost 1, with 9 bases in between. The CDR3 extends over 15 amino acids. The germline V gene has CDR1 SGHTA and CDR2 FQGNSA. The CDR3 DNA follows: TGTGCCAGCAGCTTGAGGGGGGGAACTAATGAAAAACTGTTTTTT. Protein sequence: CASSLRGGTNEKLFF.

V and J are TRBV11-3 and TRBJ2-1, with 7 bases that match TRBD2. V gave up 1 base and J gave up 2 bases; unmatched junction bases: 5. Germline V gene sequence: CDR1 SGHNT, CDR2 YENEEA. There are 16 residues in the CDR3. Here the CDR3 DNA reads TGTGCCAGCAGCTTAGGCGCGGGGGAAGCCTACAATGAGCAGTTCTTC. This gives the protein CASSLGAGEAYNEQFF.

The genes are TRBV27 and TRBJ1-3, with no clear D. The CDR3 has 13 amino acids. The V gene lost 4 bases and the J gene lost 3 bases, with 7 bases spanning the gap. In germline, CDR1 is MNHEY, CDR2 SMNVEV (reference sequence). CDR3 amino acids: CASSSLRGNTIYF. In DNA, the CDR3 is TGTGCCAGCAGTTCCCTTCGTGGAAACACCATATATTTT.

This chain connects TRBV27 to TRBJ1-2; the match to TRBD1 covers 7 bases. After removal of 0 bases from V and 5 bases from J, the junction contained 6 bases not matched to a gene. CDR1 MNHEY and CDR2 SMNVEV come from the germline V gene (reference sequence). The CDR3 sequence is 15 residues long. CDR3 amino acids: CASSLSGTGEYGYTF. The CDR3 DNA reads as TGTGCCAGCAGTTTATCGGGCACAGGGGAATATGGCTACACCTTC.

The chain joins TRBV12-5 to TRBJ2-7; TRBD1 matches at 7 bases. Germline trimming cut 1 base from V and 2 bases from J; bases unmatched to any gene: 2. Germline-derived CDR1 and CDR2 are LGHNT and FRNRAP. CDR3 length equals 14 residues. Here the CDR3 reads CASGLADRTYEQYF. The DNA of the CDR3 is TGTGCTAGTGGTTTGGCGGACAGGACCTACGAGCAGTACTTC.

V is TRBV25-1 and J is TRBJ2-5; possible D gene TRBD2, 5 bases. Germline V CDR1 and CDR2: MGHDK, SYGVNS. The CDR3 has 14 amino acids. V dropped 4 bases and J dropped 5 bases, with 14 bases sitting between them. The CDR3 is CASSGARRGETQYF. The CDR3 coding sequence is TGTGCCAGCAGTGGGGCAAGACGAGGGGAGACCCAGTACTTC.

The gene calls are TRBV18 and TRBJ1-2, with 7 positions matching TRBD1. This CDR3 comprises 12 residues. The V gene's germline CDR1 is KGHSH and CDR2 LQKENI. The junction had 3 bases not matched to a gene; V was cut back by 2 bases and J by 9 bases. The CDR3 is CASSPDRASYTF. In DNA, the CDR3 is TGTGCCAGCTCACCAGACAGGGCAAGCTACACCTTC.

The J gene is TRBJ2-1, the V gene TRBV9; 7 bases match TRBD1. With V trimmed by 4 bases and J by 8 bases, 6 bases remained unmatched. In germline, CDR1 is SGDLS, CDR2 YYNGEE. The CDR3 loop spans 13 amino acids. CDR3 nucleotides: TGTGCCAGCAGCAGTACAGGGGACGATGAGCAGTTCTTC. Amino acid sequence: CASSSTGDDEQFF.

The V and J genes are TRBV4-3 and TRBJ1-1; 7 bases are shared with TRBD1. This CDR3 is 14 amino acids long. The V segment lost 5 bases and the J segment 2 bases; nucleotides outside the gene matches: 5. Germline V CDR1 and CDR2: LGHNA, YSLEER. In DNA form, the CDR3 reads TGCGCCAGCAGCTTCGGACAGGTTAACACTGAAGCTTTCTTT. Its protein is CASSFGQVNTEAFF.

V gene TRBV27 combines with J gene TRBJ2-7; D perhaps matches TRBD1 (5 bases). The ends were cut back, 4 bases at V and 1 base at J, with 11 bases in the middle. Germline lookup yields CDR1 MNHEY and CDR2 SMNVEV (reference sequence). The CDR3 covers 14 residues. CDR3 bases: TGTGCCAGCAGTTGGACAAGAAGTTCCTACGAGCAGTACTTC. Translation gives CASSWTRSSYEQYF.

In this sample, this clone turned up a few times. The gene calls are TRBV11-3 and TRBJ1-4; D call uncertain. V dropped 5 bases and J dropped 3 bases, with 13 bases sitting between them. Germline loops: CDR1 SGHNT, CDR2 YENEEA. The CDR3 is 15 residues long. Here the CDR3 reads CASSPTWRANEKLFF. The CDR3 nucleotides read TGTGCCAGCAGCCCAACGTGGCGGGCTAATGAAAAACTGTTTTTT.